This T cell receptor beta chain was sequenced in a study of monozygotic twins with cystic fibrosis. Assay used: immunoSEQ multiplex PCR; TCRdb lists only in-frame clones, some missing. This sample has 30,000 to 35,000 clones; just over 95% occur once, and the top ten carry 0.15% to 0.2%. Overall study findings and caveats: Monozygotic CF twins shared more identical nucleotide clonotypes than unrelated patients. In 13 of 16 pairs, V gene usage was closest to the co-twin's.

J lost 6 bases, V lost 3 bases, and 6 bases had no gene match. CDR3 size: 14 residues. Germline V lookup: CDR1 KGHSH, CDR2 LQKENI. About this clone itself: The antigen remains unidentified.

The specimen sequenced was blood. The rearrangement joins TRBV18 to TRBJ1-2; 8 bases fit TRBD1. The TCR was taken from a girl aged 2-10 years with cystic fibrosis. DNA of the CDR3: TGTGCCAGCTCACCCCCGGACAGGGCCAATGGCTACACCTTC. Its protein is CASSPPDRANGYTF.